A single sample gave rise to the 21 T cell receptor beta chains below, sequenced in a study of Ad26.COV2.S vaccination and SARS-CoV-2 variants. Profiled with immunoSEQ multiplex PCR; TCRdb holds only in-frame clones, not every one. The sample records approximately 340,000 clones, about 90% being singletons. Specimen: peripheral blood, collected after recovery from COVID-19. These receptors all stem from a human donor who had recovered from COVID-19.

This chain links TRBV6-6 with TRBJ2-2, with D hard to call. Germline loops: CDR1 MNHNY, CDR2 SVGAGI (reference sequence). CDR3 length: 13 residues. V dropped 0 bases and J dropped 4 bases, with 3 bases sitting between them. The CDR3 sequence is CASSYSGTGELFF. The CDR3 DNA sequence: TGTGCCAGCAGTTACTCGGGCACCGGGGAGCTGTTTTTT.

The J gene is TRBJ2-1, the V gene TRBV4-2; TRBD2 matches at 9 bases. CDR1 LGHNA and CDR2 YNFKEQ come from the germline V gene. The CDR3 loop spans 17 amino acids. V was pared by 4 bases and J by 4 bases, with 11 bases of the junction left unmatched. The chain's CDR3 is CASSLRKTSGGYNEQFF. CDR3 in DNA: TGTGCCAGCAGCCTCCGAAAAACGAGCGGGGGGTACAATGAGCAGTTCTTC.

The chain joins TRBV6-5 to TRBJ1-5; D is ambiguous. Trimming pared 4 bases from V and 7 bases from J, leaving 14 bases between. This CDR3 has 14 residues. CDR1 and CDR2 (germline): MNHEY, SVGAGI. CDR3 sequence reads: CASSLTISHQPQHF. CDR3 DNA sequence: TGTGCCAGCAGTTTGACTATTTCCCACCAGCCCCAGCATTTT.

The V gene is TRBV7-6, the J gene TRBJ2-1; D is perhaps TRBD2 (5 bases). Germline lookup yields CDR1 SGHVS and CDR2 FNYEAQ. The CDR3 spans 16 residues. The V end lost 4 bases, the J end lost 4 bases, and 17 bases lay between the germline ends. CDR3 amino acids: CASSSAGSSLYNEQFF. CDR3 bases: TGTGCCAGCAGCTCGGCGGGCTCATCCCTATACAATGAGCAGTTCTTC. Looking up the rest from reference TRBV7-6 and TRBJ2-1 gives the full variable domain: GAGVSQSPRYKVTKRGQDVALRCDPISGHVSLYWYRQALGQGPEFLTYFNYEAQQDKSGLPNDRFSAERPEGSISTLTIQRTEQRDSAMYRCASSSAGSSLYNEQFFGPGTRLTVL.

The V and J genes are TRBV6-5 and TRBJ2-1; possibly TRBD2 for D (5 bases). Germline CDR1 reads MNHEY; CDR2 reads SVGAGI. The CDR3 sequence is 13 residues long. The V gene lost 2 bases and the J gene lost 8 bases, with 10 bases spanning the gap. CDR3 amino acids: CASSYGVGDEQFF. DNA for the CDR3: TGTGCCAGCAGTTACGGGGTCGGGGATGAGCAGTTCTTC.

The chain recombines TRBV6-1 with TRBJ2-7; 11 positions match TRBD1. The germline gives CDR1 MNHNS, CDR2 SASEGT. This CDR3 region has 18 residues. The V gene end was trimmed by 2 bases and the J gene end by 2 bases; junction bases not matched to a gene: 11. The CDR3 coding sequence is TGTGCCAGCAGTGAAATGGGGTGGGGGGACAGGGGGACCTACGAGCAGTACTTC. It codes for CASSEMGWGDRGTYEQYF.

The chain carries TRBV5-8 and TRBJ2-1; D is uncertain. V lost 0 bases, J lost 6 bases, and 7 bases lay in between. The CDR3 is made up of 13 amino acids. The germline CDR1 and CDR2 sequences are SGHTS and YDEGEE. The CDR3 nucleotides read TGTGCCAGCAGCTTGGGAGGAGTCAATGAGCAGTTCTTC. Its translation: CASSLGGVNEQFF.

A note on this clone: Distinct nucleotide sequences in the sample also encode this CDR3. The chain links TRBV7-9 to TRBJ2-7; D gene ambiguous. This CDR3 has 12 residues. Between the trimmed V and J ends, which lost 6 bases and 0 bases, there was a span of 6 bases. The V gene's germline CDR1 is SEHNR and CDR2 FQNEAQ (reference sequence). CDR3: CASSFSSYEQYF. DNA for the CDR3: TGTGCCAGCAGTTTTAGCTCCTACGAGCAGTACTTC.

The rearrangement uses TRBV4-3 and TRBJ2-5; D unclear. The V end was cut by 0 bases, the J end by 7 bases, with 12 bases between. CDR3 length: 14 residues. The germline V gene has CDR1 LGHNA and CDR2 YSLEER. In DNA, the CDR3 is TGCGCCAGCAGCCAAGAAGGGCCCACCGGGACCCAGTACTTC. Residues: CASSQEGPTGTQYF.

This clone has only one observation. This chain joins TRBV15 and TRBJ1-6; the D is unclear. Germline loops: CDR1 LNHNV, CDR2 YYDKDF (reference sequence). The CDR3 is 14 amino acids. V lost 1 base to trimming and J lost 8 bases, with 9 bases between them. CDR3 residues: CATSRAPLDSPLHF. The CDR3 bases are TGTGCCACCAGCAGAGCACCTCTGGATTCACCCCTCCACTTT.

V usage is TRBV25-1 and J usage is TRBJ2-5; no reliable D call. Germline lookup yields CDR1 MGHDK and CDR2 SYGVNS. CDR3 length equals 13 residues. V lost 2 bases to trimming and J lost 4 bases, with 8 bases between them. CDR3 bases: TGTGCCAGCAGTGAAGGTCAAGGAGAGACCCAGTACTTC. As protein: CASSEGQGETQYF.

V usage is TRBV29-1 and J usage is TRBJ2-3, with 7 bases aligning to TRBD1. The CDR3 length is 11 residues. Unmatched junction bases numbered 2, after V lost 5 bases and J lost 6 bases. The germline V gene encodes CDR1 SQVTM and CDR2 ANQGSEA. The CDR3 DNA sequence: TGCAGCGTTATGACAGGGGATACGCAGTATTTT. Translated: CSVMTGDTQYF.

This clone was seen a single time. The chain combines TRBV19 with TRBJ2-7; D assignment may be TRBD1 or TRBD2 (5 bases each). V gave up 5 bases and J gave up 5 bases, with 19 bases separating them. The CDR3 length is 15 residues. Germline V gene sequence: CDR1 LNHDA, CDR2 SQIVND (reference sequence). CDR3 sequence (DNA): TGTGCCAGTAGTCCCGGGACCCACAAAGGGAACGAGCAGTACTTC. Protein product: CASSPGTHKGNEQYF.

CDR3: CASSQDWRGGHATNEKLFF. The CDR3 DNA reads TGTGCCAGCAGCCAAGATTGGCGAGGCGGACATGCAACTAATGAAAAACTGTTTTTT. J is TRBJ1-4 and V is TRBV14, with a tentative D call TRBD1 (5 bases). This CDR3 has 19 amino acids. Germline CDR1 reads SGHDN; CDR2 reads FVKESK. Trimming left V 0 bases short and J 0 bases short, with 17 bases between. The variable domain in full, with the rest retrieved from reference TRBV14 and TRBJ1-4, is EAGVTQFPSHSVIEKGQTVTLRCDPISGHDNLYWYRRVMGKEIKFLLHFVKESKQDESGMPNNRFLAERTGGTYSTLKVQPAELEDSGVYFCASSQDWRGGHATNEKLFFGSGTQLSVL.

This clone was seen a few times. The chain employs TRBV5-5 and TRBJ1-5, with a possible D match to TRBD1 (6 bases). Germline V gene sequence: CDR1 SGHKS, CDR2 YYEKEE (reference sequence). V was shortened by 4 bases and J by 6 bases, with 14 bases between the two germline ends. The CDR3 is made up of 14 amino acids. This CDR3 is CASSLQGGRQPQHF. In nucleotides, the CDR3 is TGTGCCAGCAGCCTACAGGGAGGGCGTCAGCCCCAGCATTTT.

The rearrangement joins TRBV25-1 to TRBJ2-2; 9 bases map to TRBD1. Germline trimming cut 6 bases from V and 9 bases from J; bases unmatched to any gene: 8. Germline-derived CDR1 and CDR2 are MGHDK and SYGVNS. The CDR3 is 14 amino acids. CDR3: CASRTGQGNRELFF. The DNA for the CDR3 is TGTGCCAGCAGAACGGGACAGGGAAACCGGGAGCTGTTTTTT.

On this clone itself: One end of the junction is discordant with germline, which a read error may explain. The chain links TRBV28 to TRBJ2-1; TRBD1 matches 9 bases. This CDR3 contains 19 residues. Germline V gene sequence: CDR1 MDHEN, CDR2 SYDVKM. The CDR3 sequence is CASSSSDRGTGQRNNEQLF. As DNA, the CDR3 is TGTGCCAGCAGTTCCTCGGACAGGGGAACAGGGCAACGAAACAATGAGCAGCTCTTC.

J is TRBJ1-5 and V is TRBV4-3; D is ambiguous. From germline, CDR1 is LGHNA and CDR2 YSLEER. V was clipped by 2 bases and J by 4 bases, with 9 bases between them. The CDR3 consists of 14 residues. For the CDR3, the DNA is TGCGCCAGCAGCCAAAGCCTAGGGAATCAGCCCCAGCATTTT. Translated: CASSQSLGNQPQHF.

The J gene is TRBJ1-1, the V gene TRBV27; 7 nucleotides agree with TRBD1. The J segment lost 4 bases and the V segment lost 5 bases, leaving 4 bases of the junction unmatched. The CDR3 totals 13 residues. Per germline, CDR1 MNHEY and CDR2 SMNVEV (reference sequence). CDR3: CASSPRQGTEAFF. CDR3 in DNA: TGTGCCAGCAGTCCCCGACAGGGCACTGAAGCTTTCTTT.

The chain combines TRBV27 with TRBJ1-1; 9 bases are shared with TRBD1. Per germline, CDR1 MNHEY and CDR2 SMNVEV (reference sequence). J lost 3 bases, V lost 8 bases, and 7 bases had no gene match. This CDR3 comprises 14 residues. The CDR3 sequence is CASGQGRVHTEAFF. The CDR3 nucleotides read TGTGCCAGCGGACAGGGGAGGGTTCACACTGAAGCTTTCTTT.

The chain is built from TRBV9 and TRBJ2-6; TRBD1 aligns across 12 bases. The germline CDR1 and CDR2 sequences are SGDLS and YYNGEE. V lost 5 bases and J lost 0; bases outside the gene matches: 3. The CDR3 is 17 amino acids. The CDR3, as DNA: TGTGCCAGCAGTATGGGACAGGGGGCCTCTGGGGCCAACGTCCTGACTTTC. It encodes CASSMGQGASGANVLTF.